One sample yielded the 21 T cell receptor beta chains listed below, sequenced in a study of identifying expanded T cells in peripheral blood (dated by TCRdb to the late 2010s). Preparation of the library involved the immunoSEQ multiplex PCR assay. As stored in TCRdb, this immuneACCESS dataset retains in-frame rearrangements with V and J assigned. A fraction of the clones does not appear; measured against another copy, unresolved V genes explain less than half of the discrepancy, and the remainder lacks a known reason. The sample includes 90,000 or so clones, with 88% observed a single time. The biggest ten clones account for under 20% of the sample. Sequences were obtained from blood. The source is a person aged 18 to 69 in good health.

The J gene is TRBJ1-1, the V gene TRBV9; TRBD1 is a possible D gene (5 bases). The ends were cut back, 0 bases at V and 0 bases at J, with 9 bases in the middle. Looked up from germline, CDR1 is SGDLS and CDR2 is YYNGEE. This CDR3 spans 15 amino acids. The CDR3 bases are TGTGCCAGCAGCGTAGGGCAGGGAATGAACACTGAAGCTTTCTTT. The encoded protein is CASSVGQGMNTEAFF.

This clone was counted a single time. The rearrangement uses TRBV19 and TRBJ1-3; D is unresolved. The CDR3 is made up of 15 amino acids. Between the trimmed V and J ends, which lost 6 bases and 0 bases, there was a span of 12 bases. Germline V gene data show CDR1 as LNHDA and CDR2 as SQIVND (reference sequence). The CDR3 loop reads CASSRGGSSGNTIYF. The DNA of the CDR3 is TGTGCCAGTAGCCGGGGAGGCAGCTCTGGAAACACCATATATTTT.

The CDR3 bases are TGTGCCAGCAGTCCCCCCCGACAGCCGAACACTGAAGCTTTCTTT. Protein sequence: CASSPPRQPNTEAFF. This chain joins TRBV11-2 and TRBJ1-1; perhaps TRBD1 as D (5 bases). Germline V gene data show CDR1 as SGHAT and CDR2 as FQNNGV. Trimming stripped 6 bases from V and 1 base from J, with 15 bases between. The CDR3 covers 15 residues.

The rearrangement links TRBV7-2 to TRBJ1-6; D ambiguous. CDR3 length equals 13 residues. The germline V gene encodes CDR1 SGHTA and CDR2 FQGNSA. Trimming pared 4 bases from V and 7 bases from J, leaving 8 bases between. The CDR3 here is CASSSDPNSPLHF. In nucleotides, the CDR3 is TGTGCCAGCAGCTCCGACCCGAATTCACCCCTCCACTTT.

This chain uses TRBV6-6 with TRBJ1-4; the match to TRBD1 covers 7 bases. Germline trimming cut 1 base from V and 3 bases from J; bases unmatched to any gene: 5. CDR1 is MNHNY, CDR2 SVGAGI, per germline (reference sequence). The CDR3 has 16 residues. CDR3 nucleotide sequence: TGTGCCAGCAGTTACTGGCAGGGGGTGTCTAATGAAAAACTGTTTTTT. Translated: CASSYWQGVSNEKLFF.

The chain recombines TRBV7-2 with TRBJ1-6; 7 bases fit TRBD1. The CDR3 is 13 residues long. V gave up 5 bases and J gave up 7 bases; unmatched junction bases: 2. CDR1 SGHTA and CDR2 FQGNSA come from the germline V gene. The CDR3 region is CASSLQGNSPLHF. Written as DNA, the CDR3 is TGTGCCAGCAGCCTACAGGGGAATTCACCCCTCCACTTT.

This clone showed up just a few times. The V call is TRBV10-2, the J call TRBJ2-3; tentative D call: TRBD1 (5 bases). The CDR3 contains 14 residues. Germline lookup yields CDR1 WSHSY and CDR2 SAAADI. The germline V and J ends were trimmed by 3 bases and 1 base, with 8 bases remaining between them. CDR3 in amino acids: CASSEIGGTDTQYF. In DNA, the CDR3 is TGCGCCAGCAGTGAAATAGGGGGCACAGATACGCAGTATTTT.

V and J are TRBV11-2 and TRBJ2-7; D may correspond to TRBD1 or TRBD2 (5 bases each). Trimming pared 0 bases from V and 7 bases from J, leaving 22 bases between. The germline gives CDR1 SGHAT, CDR2 FQNNGV. This CDR3 has 17 residues. In DNA, the CDR3 is TGTGCCAGCAGCTTAGATCGGGACCCACCATTCGCTTGGGAGCAGTACTTC. This encodes CASSLDRDPPFAWEQYF.

V usage is TRBV11-2 and J usage is TRBJ1-3; TRBD1 might be the D (5 bases). The V and J ends lost 5 bases and 1 base respectively, with 12 bases between them. The length of the CDR3 is 15 residues. Germline V CDR1 and CDR2: SGHAT, FQNNGV. The chain's CDR3 is CASSLLGGSGNTIYF. DNA of the CDR3: TGTGCCAGCAGCCTCCTGGGGGGATCTGGAAACACCATATATTTT.

The chain uses TRBV5-4 and TRBJ2-1, with D perhaps assigned TRBD1 or TRBD2 (5 bases each). This CDR3 region has 16 residues. The germline gives CDR1 SGHNT, CDR2 YYREEE (reference sequence). Trimming cost V 4 bases and J 0 bases, with 14 bases left between them. CDR3 in DNA: TGTGCCAGCAGCATGAGGGGTCGGGGCTCCTACAATGAGCAGTTCTTC. It encodes CASSMRGRGSYNEQFF.

The rearrangement links TRBV4-3 to TRBJ2-7; D is possibly TRBD2 (5 bases). V was cut by 1 base and J by 0 bases, with 13 bases left in between. Germline values: CDR1 LGHNA, CDR2 YSLEER. The CDR3 loop spans 16 amino acids. The CDR3 nucleotides read TGCGCCAGCAGCCAAGGTCCAGCGGAGAGCTCCTACGAGCAGTACTTC. Its protein is CASSQGPAESSYEQYF.

The V call is TRBV7-8, the J call TRBJ2-7; 10 positions agree with TRBD1. CDR1 is SGHVS, CDR2 FQNEAQ, per germline. The CDR3 runs 16 residues. The J segment lost 4 bases and the V segment lost 5 bases, leaving 11 bases of the junction unmatched. The DNA for the CDR3 is TGTGCCAGCAGCGGCGCCGACAGGGGGCGAAGGTACGAGCAGTACTTC. It translates to CASSGADRGRRYEQYF.

This clone was detected only a few times. The chain is built from TRBV6-6 and TRBJ1-6; possibly TRBD1 for D (6 bases). The germline CDR1 and CDR2 sequences are MNHNY and SVGAGI (reference sequence). The CDR3 contains 13 residues. The V gene lost 5 bases and the J gene lost 10 bases, with 12 bases spanning the gap. The CDR3 is CASSLPGGSPLHF. CDR3 nucleotides: TGTGCCAGCAGTCTCCCCGGGGGCTCACCCCTCCACTTT.

The CDR3 is CSVARDRDEKLFF. Written as DNA, the CDR3 is TGCAGCGTTGCTCGGGACAGGGATGAAAAACTGTTTTTT. The chain employs TRBV29-1 and TRBJ1-4; TRBD1 aligns across 9 bases. The CDR3 consists of 13 residues. Trimming took 4 bases from V and 6 from J; bases not matched to a gene: 3. Per the germline V gene, CDR1 is SQVTM and CDR2 is ANQGSEA. The entire variable domain, with the rest obtained from reference TRBV29-1 and TRBJ1-4, is as follows: SAVISQKPSRDICQRGTSLTIQCQVDSQVTMMFWYRQQPGQSLTLIATANQGSEATYESGFVIDKFPISRPNLTFSTLTVSNMSPEDSSIYLCSVARDRDEKLFFGSGTQLSVL.

The rearrangement joins TRBV25-1 to TRBJ2-7; possibly TRBD1 for D (6 bases). Trimming shortened V by 4 bases and J by 2 bases, and 15 bases separated the two germline ends. Germline assignment: CDR1 MGHDK and CDR2 SYGVNS. The length of the CDR3 is 15 residues. The CDR3: CASSGHNRATYEQYF. As DNA, the CDR3 is TGTGCCAGCAGTGGCCACAACAGGGCTACCTACGAGCAGTACTTC.

J is TRBJ2-3 and V is TRBV11-2; D perhaps matches TRBD1 (6 bases). Trimming took off 5 bases at V and 2 bases at J, with 14 bases between the two ends. The CDR3 consists of 15 residues. Germline V CDR1 and CDR2: SGHAT, FQNNGV. CDR3 loop: CASSEQGWTTDTQYF. In DNA, the CDR3 is TGTGCCAGCAGCGAACAGGGATGGACCACAGATACGCAGTATTTT.

The chain is built from TRBV5-1 and TRBJ2-1, with 11 bases lining up with TRBD2. With V trimmed by 4 bases and J by 8 bases, 11 bases remained unmatched. In germline, CDR1 is SGHRS, CDR2 YFSETQ. This CDR3 spans 16 amino acids. The CDR3 sequence: CASSPLAGGIIDEQFF. The CDR3 bases are TGCGCCAGCAGCCCTTTAGCGGGGGGGATCATCGATGAGCAGTTCTTC.

The chain uses TRBV14 and TRBJ1-2, with 8 positions matching TRBD1. The J segment lost 4 bases and the V segment lost 4 bases, leaving 2 bases of the junction unmatched. The germline V gene has CDR1 SGHDN and CDR2 FVKESK. CDR3 length: 13 amino acids. DNA for the CDR3: TGTGCCAGCAGCCGGGACAGGTCCTATGGCTACACCTTC. Translation gives CASSRDRSYGYTF.

The chain couples TRBV15 to TRBJ2-1; D perhaps matches TRBD2 (5 bases). This CDR3 comprises 13 residues. CDR1 LNHNV and CDR2 YYDKDF come from the germline V gene (reference sequence). V was cut by 0 bases and J by 8 bases, with 8 bases left in between. The CDR3 spells CATSRDPGDEQFF. DNA for the CDR3: TGTGCCACCAGCAGAGATCCCGGGGATGAGCAGTTCTTC.

The CDR3 loop is CASTSTRRGRAYEQYF. CDR3 nucleotides: TGTGCCAGCACAAGCACCCGCCGGGGCCGAGCCTACGAGCAGTACTTC. The chain uses TRBV28 and TRBJ2-7; the D gene could be TRBD1 or TRBD2 (5 bases each). Germline V CDR1 and CDR2: MDHEN, SYDVKM. The CDR3 covers 16 residues. The V and J ends lost 7 bases and 2 bases respectively, with 21 bases between them.

This chain connects TRBV7-2 to TRBJ2-5; the match to TRBD2 covers 7 bases. Germline CDR1 reads SGHTA; CDR2 reads FQGNSA. The CDR3 has 15 amino acids. Trimming at V came to 1 base and at J to 1 base, leaving 3 bases not matched to a gene. The CDR3 is CASSLGTSLQETQYF. CDR3 nucleotide sequence: TGTGCCAGCAGCTTAGGGACTAGTCTCCAAGAGACCCAGTACTTC.